What follows describes a single TCR beta chain. This record comes from a study of blood T cell repertoires in COVID-19. Study-wide background: COVID-19 samples, acute and convalescent, were from the United States, Italy and Spain. T cells, B-cell-depleted T cells, or PBMCs supplied cDNA or gDNA.

Germline V gene data show CDR1 as GTSNPN and CDR2 as SVGIG (reference sequence). V lost 2 bases, J lost 3 bases, and 8 bases lay in between. The CDR3 totals 12 residues. In the original processing: The authors estimated nucleated cell counts from reference gene primer amplification. TCRdb keeps only in-frame clones here, not all; method: immunoSEQ multiplex PCR. D and trimming come from the DNA, and the V and J calls and clone size come from that table. The table records hundreds of thousands of clones, around 86% of them present only once. The receptor comes from a woman in her 40s who had recovered from COVID-19. V is TRBV30 and J is TRBJ2-7; the D is unclear. The sample comprised peripheral blood. Here the CDR3 reads CAWSLSNYEQYF. CDR3 coding DNA: TGTGCCTGGAGTCTATCTAACTACGAGCAGTACTTC.